This T cell receptor (beta chain) stems from a study of T cell changes during pregnancy in multiple sclerosis. V was clipped by 2 bases and J by 4 bases, with 12 bases between them. The CDR3 sequence is 14 residues long. Germline lookup yields CDR1 MNHNY and CDR2 SVGAGI (reference sequence). TCRdb's copy holds only in-frame clones and misses some; the assay was immunoSEQ multiplex PCR. The sample includes tens of thousands of clones, around 92% of them seen just once. This TCR was sampled from a female donor in good health, enrolled as a control in a pregnancy study. V and J are TRBV6-6 and TRBJ2-7; a possible D gene is TRBD2 (5 bases). This sample comprised peripheral blood, obtained in the third trimester of pregnancy. The chain's CDR3 is CASSYEGADYEQYF. CDR3 nucleotide sequence: TGTGCCAGCAGTTACGAGGGAGCGGATTACGAGCAGTACTTC.